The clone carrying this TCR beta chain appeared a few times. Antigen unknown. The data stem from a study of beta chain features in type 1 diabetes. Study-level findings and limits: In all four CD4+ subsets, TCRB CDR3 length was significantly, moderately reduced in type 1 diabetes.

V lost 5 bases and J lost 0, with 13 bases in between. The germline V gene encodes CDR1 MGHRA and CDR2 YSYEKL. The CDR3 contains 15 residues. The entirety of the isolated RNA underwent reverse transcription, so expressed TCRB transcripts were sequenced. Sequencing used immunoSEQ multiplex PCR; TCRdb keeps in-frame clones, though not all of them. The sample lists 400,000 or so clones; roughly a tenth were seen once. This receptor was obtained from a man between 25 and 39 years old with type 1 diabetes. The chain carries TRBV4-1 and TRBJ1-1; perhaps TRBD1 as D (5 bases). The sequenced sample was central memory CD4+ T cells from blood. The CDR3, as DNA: TGCGCCAGCAGCGGCGCAGGGTTCATGAACACTGAAGCTTTCTTT. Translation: CASSGAGFMNTEAFF.